These 10 T cell receptor beta chains originate from one sample sequenced in a study of early T cells in non-severe SARS-CoV-2 infection. TCRdb reprocessed the 5' RACE reads with MiXCR, giving one entry per CDR3 protein. Of roughly 100,000 distinct CDR3 sequences listed, about 15% are singletons. The specimen sequenced was whole blood. The receptor source for this set is an adult who was a healthcare worker with PCR-confirmed SARS-CoV-2 infection or an uninfected control (not recorded which).

This sequence joins TRBV7-9 and TRBJ1-1; D is possibly TRBD1 (6 bases). Germline V gene lookup returns CDR1 SEHNR and CDR2 FQNEAQ (reference sequence). There are 15 residues in the CDR3. Trimming left V 5 bases short and J 0 bases short, with 13 bases between. The CDR3 sequence: CASSAPGHMNTEAFF. The CDR3 nucleotides are TGTGCCAGCAGCGCACCGGGACACATGAACACTGAAGCTTTCTTT.

This chain uses TRBV11-2 with TRBJ2-1; TRBD2 aligns across 11 bases. V trimming: 5 bases; J trimming: 4 bases; junction bases outside the gene matches: 16. Germline-derived CDR1 and CDR2 are SGHAT and FQNNGV. The CDR3 sequence is 19 residues long. The CDR3 sequence is CASSRQLEIAGGTYNEQFF. CDR3 nucleotides: TGTGCCAGCAGCCGGCAGTTGGAAATAGCGGGGGGGACTTACAATGAGCAGTTCTTC.

The chain uses TRBV5-1 and TRBJ2-1; possible D gene TRBD1, 6 bases. The CDR3 length is 15 residues. CDR1 is SGHRS and CDR2 is YFSETQ in the germline V gene. The V end was cut by 4 bases, the J end by 6 bases, with 17 bases between. CDR3 residues: CASSPGDGRPNEQFF. CDR3 DNA sequence: TGCGCCAGCAGCCCAGGGGACGGACGGCCCAATGAGCAGTTCTTC.

In this sample, this clonotype turned up many times. This sequence joins TRBV19 and TRBJ1-6, with D possibly matching TRBD1 (6 bases). The CDR3 contains 16 residues. CDR1 is LNHDA and CDR2 is SQIVND in the germline V gene (reference sequence). Between the trimmed V and J ends, which lost 7 bases and 7 bases, there was a span of 20 bases. This CDR3 is CASTQLTVRGNSPLHF. The DNA of the CDR3 is TGTGCCAGTACCCAATTAACTGTCAGGGGAAATTCACCCCTCCACTTT.

The CDR3 sequence: CASSIGVEETQYF. The CDR3 DNA sequence: TGTGCCAGCAGCATCGGAGTAGAAGAGACCCAGTACTTC. The V call is TRBV11-2, the J call TRBJ2-5; D unresolved. This CDR3 contains 13 residues. Trimming stripped 5 bases from V and 3 bases from J, with 10 bases between. In germline, CDR1 is SGHAT, CDR2 FQNNGV.

Note on this clonotype: At one of its ends the junction is not consistent with the germline gene, which may arise from a read error. This chain uses TRBV7-2 with TRBJ1-2; D gene uncertain. The germline gives CDR1 SGHTA, CDR2 FQGNSA. This CDR3 has 11 residues. CDR3 nucleotide sequence: TGTGCCAGCACTACCGGGTATGGCCACACCTTC. Its protein is CASTTGYGHTF. Using reference TRBV7-2 and TRBJ1-2 for the parts outside the CDR3, the full variable domain is GAGVSQSPSNKVTEKGKDVELRCDPISGHTALYWYRQSLGQGLEFLIYFQGNSAPDKSGLPSDRFSAERTGGSVSTLTIQRTQQEDSAVYLCASTTGYGHTFGSGTRLTVV.

This clonotype was counted ten times or more. The rearrangement joins TRBV18 to TRBJ2-1; 8 nucleotides match TRBD2. CDR3 size: 16 residues. J was trimmed by 7 bases and V by 0 bases; bases with no gene match: 8. In germline, CDR1 is KGHSH, CDR2 LQKENI. The CDR3 sequence is CASSPPHGLASNEQFF. CDR3 DNA: TGTGCCAGCTCACCACCTCATGGACTAGCATCAAATGAGCAGTTCTTC.

The table lists this clonotype with a few counts. V usage is TRBV27 and J usage is TRBJ2-5; 7 bases fit TRBD1. V shed 4 bases and J 4 bases; nucleotides not matched to a gene: 9. The CDR3 totals 15 residues. Germline CDR1 MNHEY, CDR2 SMNVEV (reference sequence). CDR3 in amino acids: CASSSHRGIGETQYF. CDR3 sequence (DNA): TGTGCCAGCAGTTCTCACAGGGGCATAGGAGAGACCCAGTACTTC.

The chain joins TRBV7-3 to TRBJ1-2, with D possibly TRBD1 on 6 matching bases. This CDR3 spans 13 amino acids. Trimming left V 5 bases short and J 7 bases short, with 14 bases between. CDR1 SGHTA and CDR2 FQGTGA come from the germline V gene. The chain's CDR3 is CASSPQGGAGYTF. The CDR3 region has the DNA TGTGCCAGCAGCCCACAGGGAGGCGCTGGCTACACCTTC. Complete variable domain (other parts from reference TRBV7-3 and TRBJ1-2): GAGVSQTPSNKVTEKGKYVELRCDPISGHTALYWYRQSLGQGPEFLIYFQGTGAADDSGLPNDRFFAVRPEGSVSTLKIQRTERGDSAVYLCASSPQGGAGYTFGSGTRLTVV.

This clonotype appeared a few times. This sequence joins TRBV4-3 and TRBJ1-1; no reliable D call. In germline, CDR1 is LGHNA, CDR2 YSLEER. This CDR3 spans 13 amino acids. V lost 0 bases and J 9 bases, leaving 11 bases between the germline ends. The CDR3 region is CASSQEILLQAFF. CDR3 in DNA: TGCGCCAGCAGCCAAGAGATCCTTCTGCAAGCTTTCTTT.